The 11 T cell receptor beta chains in this list originate from one sample, sequenced in a study of blood T cells in healthy people across ages. The use of a sample-barcoded 5' primer and a J-beta primer mix characterized a second PCR of roughly 6 to 12 cycles. MiXCR, applied by TCRdb to the 5' RACE reads, yields one record per CDR3 protein. Here the sample spans around 990,000 distinct CDR3 sequences, roughly 24% being singletons. This sample also appeared in a second study, on T cells of mothers and their children.

The sample was blood. The source is a girl aged 2-10 years in good health.

The chain employs TRBV9 and TRBJ2-5, with D maybe TRBD2 (6 bases). CDR3 length: 16 residues. Trimming cost V 4 bases and J 2 bases, with 18 bases left between them. The germline CDR1 and CDR2 sequences are SGDLS and YYNGEE. The CDR3 loop is CASSPERGLSQETQYF. The CDR3, as DNA: TGTGCCAGCAGCCCAGAACGGGGACTGTCTCAAGAGACCCAGTACTTC.

The rearrangement joins TRBV6-5 to TRBJ1-2; a possible D gene is TRBD1 (6 bases). Germline values: CDR1 MNHEY, CDR2 SVGAGI. The CDR3 consists of 14 residues. V lost 6 bases and J 4 bases, leaving 15 bases between the germline ends. DNA for the CDR3: TGTGCCAGCAGCTCGCTCACAGGGTCCTATGGCTACACCTTC. Translation gives CASSSLTGSYGYTF.

The chain combines TRBV20-1 with TRBJ2-5; 8 nucleotides match TRBD1. Germline V gene sequence: CDR1 DFQATT, CDR2 SNEGSKA (reference sequence). V was clipped by 3 bases and J by 5 bases; unmatched bases: 5. This CDR3 contains 13 residues. Here the CDR3 DNA reads TGCAGTGCTAGTTACAGGGGGGAGGAGACCCAGTACTTC. Its protein is CSASYRGEETQYF.

This chain uses TRBV29-1 with TRBJ2-1, with D maybe TRBD2 (5 bases). Trimming took 8 bases from V and 3 from J, leaving 11 bases between them. The CDR3 is 12 residues long. The germline V gene has CDR1 SQVTM and CDR2 ANQGSEA. CDR3 amino acids: CSTAVIYNEQFF. The CDR3, as DNA: TGCAGCACAGCGGTCATCTACAATGAGCAGTTCTTC.

The chain recombines TRBV15 with TRBJ2-1; unclear D gene. There are 15 residues in the CDR3. V dropped 7 bases and J dropped 3 bases, with 16 bases sitting between them. CDR1 is LNHNV and CDR2 is YYDKDF in the germline V gene (reference sequence). The CDR3 protein is CATTNVLGYYNEQFF. CDR3 DNA sequence: TGTGCCACCACCAACGTCCTGGGCTACTACAATGAGCAGTTCTTC.

This clonotype was counted only a few times. V is TRBV7-9 and J is TRBJ1-1, with D maybe TRBD1 (5 bases). The CDR3 sequence is 18 residues long. V lost 1 base and J 4 bases, leaving 22 bases between the germline ends. The germline gives CDR1 SEHNR, CDR2 FQNEAQ (reference sequence). Here the CDR3 reads CASSLGGWQGRGGTEAFF. CDR3 nucleotide sequence: TGTGCCAGCAGCTTAGGAGGTTGGCAGGGCCGGGGGGGCACTGAAGCTTTCTTT.

V and J are TRBV7-2 and TRBJ2-3; 11 positions match TRBD2. CDR3 length: 15 residues. Germline V lookup: CDR1 SGHTA, CDR2 FQGNSA. V lost 5 bases and J lost 4; bases outside the gene matches: 5. The CDR3 coding sequence is TGTGCCAGCAGCCTTAGCGGGAGGGCGCCAGATACGCAGTATTTT. This codes for CASSLSGRAPDTQYF. Full variable domain (missing parts from reference TRBV7-2 and TRBJ2-3): GAGVSQSPSNKVTEKGKDVELRCDPISGHTALYWYRQSLGQGLEFLIYFQGNSAPDKSGLPSDRFSAERTGGSVSTLTIQRTQQEDSAVYLCASSLSGRAPDTQYFGPGTRLTVL.

This CDR3 is CASSLEMSRNEKLFF. The CDR3, as DNA: TGTGCCAGCAGCTTAGAGATGTCACGGAATGAAAAACTGTTTTTT. This chain links TRBV7-2 with TRBJ1-4; D not certain. Trimming left V 1 base short and J 5 bases short, with 11 bases between. The CDR3 is 15 residues long. Germline CDR1 is SGHTA and CDR2 is FQGNSA.

The chain has TRBV29-1 and TRBJ2-7, with D unresolved. The CDR3 contains 13 residues. Trimming cost V 7 bases and J 0 bases, with 13 bases left between them. From germline, CDR1 is SQVTM and CDR2 ANQGSEA. The CDR3 sequence: CSARLGHSYEQYF. DNA of the CDR3: TGCAGCGCCAGGTTGGGCCACTCCTACGAGCAGTACTTC.

A note on this clonotype: Since no conserved phenylalanine or tryptophan closes the CDR3, a read error is the likely cause. The chain joins TRBV6-5 to TRBJ2-5, with 7 nucleotides matching TRBD2. The CDR3 consists of 15 residues. Germline V CDR1 and CDR2: MNHEY, SVGAGI. V was clipped by 3 bases and J by 2 bases; unmatched bases: 6. CDR3 DNA: TGTGCCAGCAGTTATGATCCAGCGGGGCAAGAGACCCAGTACCTC. Translated, it gives CASSYDPAGQETQYL.

The gene calls are TRBV7-9 and TRBJ2-1; D gene uncertain. Germline-derived CDR1 and CDR2 are SEHNR and FQNEAQ (reference sequence). V shed 5 bases and J shed 4 bases, with 21 bases lying between them. The CDR3 has 17 amino acids. For the CDR3, the DNA is TGTGCCAGCAGCCCCTCGGCGGACGCGGACGTTTACAATGAGCAGTTCTTC. This encodes CASSPSADADVYNEQFF.